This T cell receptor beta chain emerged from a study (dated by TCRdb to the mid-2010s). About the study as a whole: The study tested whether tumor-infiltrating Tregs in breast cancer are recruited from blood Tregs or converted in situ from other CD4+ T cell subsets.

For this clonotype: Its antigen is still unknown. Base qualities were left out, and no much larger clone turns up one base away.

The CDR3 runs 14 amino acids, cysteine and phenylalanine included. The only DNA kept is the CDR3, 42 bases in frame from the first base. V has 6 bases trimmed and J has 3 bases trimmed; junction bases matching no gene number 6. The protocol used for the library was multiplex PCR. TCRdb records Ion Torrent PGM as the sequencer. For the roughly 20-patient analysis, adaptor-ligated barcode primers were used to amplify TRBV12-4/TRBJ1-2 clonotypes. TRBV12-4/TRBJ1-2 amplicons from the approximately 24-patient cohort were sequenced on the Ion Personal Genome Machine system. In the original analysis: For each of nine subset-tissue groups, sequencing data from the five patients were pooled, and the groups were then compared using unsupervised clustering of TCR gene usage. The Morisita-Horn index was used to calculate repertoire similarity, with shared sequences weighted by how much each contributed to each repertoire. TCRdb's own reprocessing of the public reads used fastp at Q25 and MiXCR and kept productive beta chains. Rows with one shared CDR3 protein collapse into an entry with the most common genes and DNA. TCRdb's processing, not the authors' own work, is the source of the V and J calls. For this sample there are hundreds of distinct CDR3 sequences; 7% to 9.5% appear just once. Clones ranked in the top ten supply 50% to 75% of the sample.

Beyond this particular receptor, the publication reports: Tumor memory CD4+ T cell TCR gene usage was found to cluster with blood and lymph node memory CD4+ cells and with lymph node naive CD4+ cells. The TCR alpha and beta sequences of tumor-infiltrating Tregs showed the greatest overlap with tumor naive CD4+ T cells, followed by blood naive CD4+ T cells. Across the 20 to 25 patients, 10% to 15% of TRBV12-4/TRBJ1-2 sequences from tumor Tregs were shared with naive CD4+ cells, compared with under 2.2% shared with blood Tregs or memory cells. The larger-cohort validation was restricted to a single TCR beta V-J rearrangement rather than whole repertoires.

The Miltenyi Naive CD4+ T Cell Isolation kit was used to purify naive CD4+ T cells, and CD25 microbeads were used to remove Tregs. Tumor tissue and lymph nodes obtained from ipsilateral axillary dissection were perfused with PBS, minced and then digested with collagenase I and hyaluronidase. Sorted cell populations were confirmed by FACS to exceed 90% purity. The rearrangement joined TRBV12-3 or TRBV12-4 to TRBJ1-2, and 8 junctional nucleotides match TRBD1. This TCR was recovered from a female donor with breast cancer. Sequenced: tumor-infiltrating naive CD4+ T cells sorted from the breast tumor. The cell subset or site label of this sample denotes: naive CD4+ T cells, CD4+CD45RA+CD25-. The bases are TGTGCCAGCAGCAAAGGGACAGGACACTATGGCTACACCTTC. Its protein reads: CASSKGTGHYGYTF.